This TCR beta chain was documented in a study of T cell changes during pregnancy in multiple sclerosis. Profiled with immunoSEQ multiplex PCR; TCRdb holds only in-frame clones, not every one. Altogether 15,000 to 20,000 clones are present, about 87% being singletons, with the ten largest covering roughly 14%. Germline-derived CDR1 and CDR2 are SGDLS and YYNGEE. This CDR3 region has 14 residues. V lost 0 bases, J lost 2 bases, and 9 bases lay in between. This clonotype was sampled from a female donor in good health, enrolled as a control in a pregnancy study. Material: CD8+ T cells from peripheral blood mononuclear cells, obtained in the third trimester of pregnancy. The chain uses TRBV9 and TRBJ2-7; D remains ambiguous. The CDR3 loop is CASSVESHTYEQYF. The DNA of the CDR3 is TGTGCCAGCAGCGTAGAGTCACACACCTACGAGCAGTACTTC.